Below are 8 T cell receptor beta chains sequenced from a single sample in a study of breast tumors, draining lymph nodes, adjacent tissues (dated by TCRdb to the mid-2010s). The lymph node samples were taken from the axillary draining lymph nodes of breast cancer patients. Library generation was performed with multiplex PCR. Sequencing was performed on an Illumina HiSeq 2000. Through fastp at Q25 and MiXCR, TCRdb rebuilt clones from the public reads, retaining in-frame beta chains. One record per CDR3 amino acid sequence lists the most common genes and DNA. The sample profile shows some 170,000 distinct CDR3 sequences; roughly a third of them were found once. The ten largest clones represent 3% to 4.5% of the sample. The specimen was axillary lymph node tissue. The source of these receptors is a female donor with breast cancer. Some clones in this sample may be carry-over from other donors' samples.

The chain employs TRBV5-4 and TRBJ1-2; D is possibly TRBD1 (5 bases). V gave up 4 bases and J gave up 0 bases, with 10 bases separating them. The CDR3 sequence is 14 residues long. Germline lookup yields CDR1 SGHNT and CDR2 YYREEE (reference sequence). This CDR3 is CASSPGGANYGYTF. The CDR3 nucleotides are TGTGCCAGCAGCCCGGGGGGAGCTAACTATGGCTACACCTTC.

Ten or more counts support this clonotype. CDR3 loop: CASSLAVGQFYNEQFF. For the CDR3, the DNA is TGTGCCAGCAGCTTGGCCGTGGGACAGTTCTACAATGAGCAGTTCTTC. The gene calls are TRBV5-5 and TRBJ2-1, with 7 bases matching TRBD1. The germline V gene encodes CDR1 SGHKS and CDR2 YYEKEE (reference sequence). The junction had 6 bases not matched to a gene; V was cut back by 0 bases and J by 3 bases. CDR3 size: 16 residues.

The sample holds many counts of this clonotype. The chain couples TRBV30 to TRBJ1-6; D may be TRBD1 (6 bases). The CDR3 spans 14 residues. Germline V gene data show CDR1 as GTSNPN and CDR2 as SVGIG (reference sequence). V was pared by 5 bases and J by 9 bases, with 17 bases between. The CDR3 sequence: CAWGTGTPFSPLHF. In DNA, the CDR3 is TGTGCCTGGGGAACCGGGACACCCTTTTCACCCCTCCACTTT.

This clonotype was found many times. The chain has TRBV27 and TRBJ2-1, with D hard to call. The V gene lost 2 bases and the J gene lost 2 bases, with 10 bases spanning the gap. Germline CDR1 MNHEY, CDR2 SMNVEV (reference sequence). This CDR3 comprises 15 residues. CDR3 region: CASSLGREPYNEQFF. The CDR3 DNA reads TGTGCCAGCAGTTTAGGCCGTGAGCCCTACAATGAGCAGTTCTTC.

This clonotype occurred many times. The chain couples TRBV20-1 to TRBJ2-3; 7 nucleotides line up with TRBD1. Germline assignment: CDR1 DFQATT and CDR2 SNEGSKA (reference sequence). The ends lost 3 bases at V and 3 bases at J; junction bases unmatched: 6. This CDR3 has 14 residues. The CDR3 DNA is TGCAGTGCTAGTGGGGCAGGGGGAACAGATACGCAGTATTTT. Residues: CSASGAGGTDTQYF.

Concerning this clonotype itself: A read error may explain this, as a much larger clone is one base away. The chain combines TRBV5-6 with TRBJ2-5; 9 nucleotides line up with TRBD2. Germline loops: CDR1 SGHDT, CDR2 YYEEEE. The CDR3 covers 15 residues. V lost 4 bases and J lost 4; bases outside the gene matches: 8. CDR3 coding DNA: TGTGCCAGCAGCAGGACTAGCGCGGGAGGAGAGACCCAGTACTTC. This codes for CASSRTSAGGETQYF.

The chain joins TRBV5-1 to TRBJ2-3, with D maybe TRBD2 (6 bases). V was pared by 1 base and J by 11 bases, with 20 bases between. The CDR3 has 15 amino acids. The germline CDR1 and CDR2 sequences are SGHRS and YFSETQ. The CDR3 bases are TGCGCCAGCAGCTTGTTGGGGGGTATGGCCTCTGAGCAGTATTTT. It is translated as CASSLLGGMASEQYF.

This clonotype came up many times. J is TRBJ2-7 and V is TRBV3-1; the match to TRBD2 covers 11 bases. V lost 6 bases and J lost 3; bases outside the gene matches: 1. This CDR3 contains 13 residues. Germline V gene lookup returns CDR1 LGHDT and CDR2 YNNKEL (reference sequence). The CDR3 coding sequence is TGTGCCAGCAGACTAGCGGGGGACTACGAGCAGTACTTC. Its protein product is CASRLAGDYEQYF.